Shown below are 24 T cell receptor beta chains from a single sample sequenced in a study of cytomegalovirus exposure and HLA in healthy donors. Primers included in the PCR were 60 Vbeta and 13 Jbeta primers. Assay used: immunoSEQ multiplex PCR; TCRdb lists only in-frame clones, some missing. Of around 120,000 clones detected, 65% to 75% appear once; the ten largest clones hold approximately 11%. Specimen: PBMCs. The receptors derive from a man in his forties in good health and CMV-seropositive.

The gene calls are TRBV29-1 and TRBJ2-5, with D unresolved. Germline lookup yields CDR1 SQVTM and CDR2 ANQGSEA. V dropped 4 bases and J dropped 5 bases, with 14 bases sitting between them. The CDR3 loop spans 13 amino acids. Here the CDR3 reads CSVVSAQLETQYF. The CDR3 DNA reads TGCAGCGTTGTAAGCGCGCAGCTTGAGACCCAGTACTTC. The complete variable domain, with remaining parts taken from reference TRBV29-1 and TRBJ2-5, reads SAVISQKPSRDICQRGTSLTIQCQVDSQVTMMFWYRQQPGQSLTLIATANQGSEATYESGFVIDKFPISRPNLTFSTLTVSNMSPEDSSIYLCSVVSAQLETQYFGPGTRLLVL.

The rearrangement joins TRBV11-2 to TRBJ2-5; TRBD2 matches 13 bases. Unmatched junction bases numbered 10, after V lost 4 bases and J lost 5 bases. Germline-derived CDR1 and CDR2 are SGHAT and FQNNGV. This CDR3 region has 17 residues. The CDR3 reads CASSSMPGLAGFETQYF. The CDR3 nucleotides read TGTGCCAGCAGCTCGATGCCGGGACTAGCGGGATTTGAGACCCAGTACTTC.

To note about this clone: This sample also contains other DNA sequences that code for the same CDR3. The chain links TRBV29-1 to TRBJ1-2; 9 bases fit TRBD1. The CDR3 is 13 amino acids. The ends lost 6 bases at V and 2 bases at J; junction bases unmatched: 4. Germline V gene lookup returns CDR1 SQVTM and CDR2 ANQGSEA. CDR3 protein: CSVLGQGNYGYTF. The CDR3 coding sequence is TGCAGCGTCCTCGGACAGGGGAACTATGGCTACACCTTC.

J is TRBJ2-2 and V is TRBV30; 7 bases are a match to TRBD1. This CDR3 has 13 residues. After removal of 7 bases from V and 7 bases from J, the junction contained 9 bases not matched to a gene. Germline V gene sequence: CDR1 GTSNPN, CDR2 SVGIG (reference sequence). CDR3 DNA sequence: TGTGCCTCCACAGACAGGGCGGACGGGGAGCTGTTTTTT. This codes for CASTDRADGELFF.

The chain is built from TRBV11-3 and TRBJ2-1; no firm D call. V was shortened by 5 bases and J by 7 bases, with 15 bases between the two germline ends. This CDR3 region has 14 residues. Per germline, CDR1 SGHNT and CDR2 YENEEA. DNA for the CDR3: TGTGCCAGCAGCGGTGAGGATTCCGGGAATGAGCAGTTCTTC. Protein: CASSGEDSGNEQFF. The entire variable domain, with the rest obtained from reference TRBV11-3 and TRBJ2-1, is as follows: EAGVVQSPRYKIIEKKQPVAFWCNPISGHNTLYWYLQNLGQGPELLIRYENEEAVDDSQLPKDRFSAERLKGVDSTLKIQPAELGDSAVYLCASSGEDSGNEQFFGPGTRLTVL.

This clone was seen only once. J is TRBJ2-3 and V is TRBV4-1; D gene uncertain. Trimming removed 2 bases at V and 0 bases at J, with 12 bases between. Germline-derived CDR1 and CDR2 are MGHRA and YSYEKL. This CDR3 comprises 16 residues. In DNA, the CDR3 is TGCGCCAGCAGCCAAAGTAGTCCCTGGAGCACAGATACGCAGTATTTT. Its translation: CASSQSSPWSTDTQYF.

J is TRBJ2-5 and V is TRBV19, with 8 bases that match TRBD2. Germline V gives CDR1 LNHDA, CDR2 SQIVND (reference sequence). This CDR3 is 15 amino acids long. The ends lost 3 bases at V and 5 bases at J; junction bases unmatched: 8. CDR3 residues: CASSIERERGETQYF. The DNA for the CDR3 is TGTGCCAGTAGTATTGAGCGGGAGAGGGGGGAGACCCAGTACTTC. The entire variable domain, with the rest obtained from reference TRBV19 and TRBJ2-5, is as follows: DGGITQSPKYLFRKEGQNVTLSCEQNLNHDAMYWYRQDPGQGLRLIYYSQIVNDFQKGDIAEGYSVSREKKESFPLTVTSAQKNPTAFYLCASSIERERGETQYFGPGTRLLVL.

This clone was detected a few times. The chain carries TRBV28 and TRBJ2-7; D might be TRBD2 (5 bases). This CDR3 has 14 residues. Trimming removed 7 bases from V and 0 bases from J, with 13 bases in between. Germline CDR1 reads MDHEN; CDR2 reads SYDVKM. Here the CDR3 reads CASTISGGSYEQYF. DNA for the CDR3: TGTGCCAGCACCATAAGCGGAGGCTCCTACGAGCAGTACTTC.

This clone was observed once. The V and J genes are TRBV6-5 and TRBJ2-1; D is perhaps TRBD2 (6 bases). The V and J ends lost 2 bases and 5 bases respectively, with 16 bases between them. This CDR3 is built from 16 residues. Looked up from germline, CDR1 is MNHEY and CDR2 is SVGAGI. Here the CDR3 reads CASSYLKTREDNEQFF. The CDR3 nucleotides read TGTGCCAGCAGTTACCTCAAAACGAGGGAGGACAATGAGCAGTTCTTC.

The V gene is TRBV28, the J gene TRBJ1-5, with a possible D match to TRBD1 (5 bases). Trimming took 6 bases from V and 6 from J, leaving 15 bases between them. The CDR3 is made up of 14 amino acids. CDR1 is MDHEN, CDR2 SYDVKM, per germline. This CDR3 is CASSTPGLRQPQHF. In DNA, the CDR3 is TGTGCCAGCAGCACTCCGGGACTTCGTCAGCCCCAGCATTTT.

J is TRBJ2-7 and V is TRBV7-8, with 11 bases lining up with TRBD1. CDR1 and CDR2 from the germline V gene are SGHVS and FQNEAQ. The CDR3 has 15 amino acids. V lost 1 base to trimming and J lost 2 bases; unmatched junction nucleotides: 1. In DNA form, the CDR3 reads TGTGCCAGCAGCTTAGGGACAGGGGGCACCTACGAGCAGTACGTC. Translated, it gives CASSLGTGGTYEQYV.

The rearrangement uses TRBV4-1 and TRBJ1-2; D might be TRBD1 (5 bases). CDR3 length equals 14 residues. V gave up 0 bases and J gave up 8 bases, with 13 bases separating them. Looked up from germline, CDR1 is MGHRA and CDR2 is YSYEKL. The CDR3 DNA sequence: TGCGCCAGCAGCCAAGAAGAAGGGGCCCACGGCTACACCTTC. This translates into CASSQEEGAHGYTF.

CDR3: CASSQGGSGANVLTF. The CDR3 DNA is TGTGCCAGCAGCCAAGGAGGCTCTGGGGCCAACGTCCTGACTTTC. The chain carries TRBV14 and TRBJ2-6; D is unclear. CDR1 SGHDN and CDR2 FVKESK come from the germline V gene. The V and J ends lost 1 base and 0 bases respectively, with 4 bases between them. This CDR3 region has 15 residues.

The chain links TRBV7-8 to TRBJ1-5, with D maybe TRBD1 (5 bases). Trimming shortened V by 2 bases and J by 5 bases, and 16 bases separated the two germline ends. The CDR3 is 16 amino acids. The germline gives CDR1 SGHVS, CDR2 FQNEAQ. The CDR3 coding sequence is TGTGCCAGCAGCTTAAACGCGGGACGGGGAGATCAGCCCCAGCATTTT. This sequence encodes CASSLNAGRGDQPQHF.

The J gene is TRBJ2-5, the V gene TRBV7-6; 16 nucleotides agree with TRBD2. Looked up from germline, CDR1 is SGHVS and CDR2 is FNYEAQ. The CDR3 consists of 16 residues. Germline trimming cut 5 bases from V and 3 bases from J; bases unmatched to any gene: 3. Written as DNA, the CDR3 is TGTGCCAGCAGCACGGGACTAGCGGGAGGGAAAGAGACCCAGTACTTC. Translation: CASSTGLAGGKETQYF. Looking up the rest from reference TRBV7-6 and TRBJ2-5 gives the full variable domain: GAGVSQSPRYKVTKRGQDVALRCDPISGHVSLYWYRQALGQGPEFLTYFNYEAQQDKSGLPNDRFSAERPEGSISTLTIQRTEQRDSAMYRCASSTGLAGGKETQYFGPGTRLLVL.

This clone was detected only a few times. This rearrangement joins TRBV5-1 to TRBJ2-3, with a possible D match to TRBD2 (6 bases). The CDR3 runs 15 residues. In germline, CDR1 is SGHRS, CDR2 YFSETQ. Trimming cost V 0 bases and J 6 bases, with 14 bases left between them. CDR3 region: CASSLAGAAPDTQYF. CDR3 nucleotide sequence: TGCGCCAGCAGCTTGGCGGGAGCGGCGCCGGATACGCAGTATTTT.

The chain employs TRBV6-4 and TRBJ2-1, with TRBD2 identical over 10 bases. CDR1 is MRHNA, CDR2 SNTAGT, per germline. Losses at the gene ends were 6 bases for V and 4 bases for J; bases not matched to a gene: 6. This CDR3 has 15 amino acids. CDR3 nucleotide sequence: TGTGCCAGCAGCCTAGCGGGAGAGGGATACAATGAGCAGTTCTTC. Protein sequence: CASSLAGEGYNEQFF.

The chain links TRBV7-2 to TRBJ2-7; weak D call: TRBD2 (5 bases). The V end was cut by 5 bases, the J end by 0 bases, with 11 bases between. The CDR3 totals 14 residues. Germline-derived CDR1 and CDR2 are SGHTA and FQGNSA. CDR3 DNA: TGTGCCAGCAGCAGGGAGTCGAGCTCCTACGAGCAGTACTTC. The encoded protein is CASSRESSSYEQYF.

The chain employs TRBV29-1 and TRBJ1-1; D is possibly TRBD1 (5 bases). CDR1 is SQVTM, CDR2 ANQGSEA, per germline. The CDR3 runs to 14 residues. V was trimmed by 0 bases and J by 4 bases, leaving 12 bases between them. The CDR3 DNA reads as TGCAGCGTTGAAGAAGTTACAGGAGTCACTGAAGCTTTCTTT. It specifies CSVEEVTGVTEAFF.

Only a few counts were recorded for this clone. The gene calls are TRBV7-9 and TRBJ1-1, with a weak D call TRBD1 (6 bases). Germline CDR1 and CDR2: SEHNR and FQNEAQ (reference sequence). V lost 5 bases and J 1 base, leaving 11 bases between the germline ends. The CDR3 spans 14 residues. The CDR3 sequence: CASSLGGGNTEAFF. The CDR3 coding sequence is TGTGCCAGCAGCCTAGGGGGGGGGAACACTGAAGCTTTCTTT.

The genes are TRBV25-1 and TRBJ2-4; D is perhaps TRBD2 (5 bases). CDR1 is MGHDK, CDR2 SYGVNS, per germline. This CDR3 is 12 amino acids long. Deletions cut 6 bases from V and 3 bases from J, with 6 bases between. DNA for the CDR3: TGTGCCAGCAGGGGAGACAAAAACATTCAGTACTTC. Residues: CASRGDKNIQYF.

The chain employs TRBV6-5 and TRBJ1-1; 9 bases map to TRBD1. The CDR3 is 14 residues long. Trimming removed 2 bases from V and 4 bases from J; junction bases left unmatched: 2. Germline V gives CDR1 MNHEY, CDR2 SVGAGI. The CDR3 is CASSYGTGSTEAFF. The CDR3 DNA reads as TGTGCCAGCAGTTACGGGACAGGGAGCACTGAAGCTTTCTTT.

This chain's CDR3 is CASSPGEGREQYF. The CDR3 DNA follows: TGCGCCAGCAGCCCCGGCGAAGGGCGGGAGCAGTACTTC. The genes are TRBV5-1 and TRBJ2-5, with 7 positions matching TRBD2. The CDR3 has 13 amino acids. V shed 4 bases and J 11 bases; nucleotides not matched to a gene: 11. Looked up from germline, CDR1 is SGHRS and CDR2 is YFSETQ.

In this sample, this clone turned up a few times. The chain has TRBV9 and TRBJ1-3; D gene uncertain. This CDR3 is built from 15 residues. Looked up from germline, CDR1 is SGDLS and CDR2 is YYNGEE. V was clipped by 0 bases and J by 4 bases, with 11 bases between them. The CDR3 here is CASSVAGGPGNTIYF. The CDR3 DNA reads as TGTGCCAGCAGCGTAGCGGGAGGGCCAGGAAACACCATATATTTT. The full variable domain, in which reference TRBV9 and TRBJ1-3 provide the parts outside the CDR3, is DSGVTQTPKHLITATGQRVTLRCSPRSGDLSVYWYQQSLDQGLQFLIQYYNGEERAKGNILERFSAQQFPDLHSELNLSSLELGDSALYFCASSVAGGPGNTIYFGEGSWLTVV.